Given below is one T cell receptor (beta chain) in context. The antigen remains unidentified. A clone one base away is much larger, so this may be a read error. This record belongs to a study of CD8 T cells in ankylosing spondylitis. TCRdb recomputed calls from the 5' RACE reads with MiXCR, one row per CDR3 protein. In the table there are about 220,000 distinct CDR3 sequences, over 9.5% of which are singletons. General study findings and limits: For ankylosing spondylitis blood, a TCR beta motif of 7 or 8 highly homologous variants appeared characteristic.

Germline V gives CDR1 SGHTA, CDR2 FQGNSA. This CDR3 region has 15 residues. V and J are TRBV7-2 and TRBJ1-4, with D hard to call. The clonotype originates from a male donor with ankylosing spondylitis or in good health (not recorded which). Sequenced material: blood, either unsorted or a sorted T cell fraction (not recorded which). The CDR3 reads CASSLRAATNEKLSF. The DNA for the CDR3 is TGTGCCAGCAGTCTACGGGCAGCAACTAATGAAAAACTGTCTTTT. The whole variable domain, remainder taken from reference TRBV7-2 and TRBJ1-4, is GAGVSQSPSNKVTEKGKDVELRCDPISGHTALYWYRQSLGQGLEFLIYFQGNSAPDKSGLPSDRFSAERTGGSVSTLTIQRTQQEDSAVYLCASSLRAATNEKLSFGSGTQLSVL.